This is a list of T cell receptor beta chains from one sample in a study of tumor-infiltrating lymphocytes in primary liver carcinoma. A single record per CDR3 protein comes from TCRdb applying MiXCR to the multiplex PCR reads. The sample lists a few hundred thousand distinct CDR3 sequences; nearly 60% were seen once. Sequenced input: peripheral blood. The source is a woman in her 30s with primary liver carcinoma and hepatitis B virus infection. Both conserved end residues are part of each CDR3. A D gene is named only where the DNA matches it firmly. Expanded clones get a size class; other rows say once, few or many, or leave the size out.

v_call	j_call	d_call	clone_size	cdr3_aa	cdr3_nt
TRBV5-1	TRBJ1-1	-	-	CASSGLGTEAFF	TGCGCCAGCAGCGGTCTGGGCACTGAAGCTTTCTTT
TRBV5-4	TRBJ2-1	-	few	CASTAYSSDNEQFF	TGTGCCAGCACCGCATATTCAAGCGACAATGAGCAGTTCTTC
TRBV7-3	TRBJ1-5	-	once	CASSFDSYSNQPQHF	TGTGCCAGCAGCTTCGACAGTTATAGCAATCAGCCCCAGCATTTT
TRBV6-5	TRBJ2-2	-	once	CASSYSSSASRQTGELFF	TGTGCCAGCAGTTACTCGAGTAGCGCCTCAAGACAGACCGGGGAGCTGTTTTTT
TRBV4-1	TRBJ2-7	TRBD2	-	CASSQGGGDGTPQYF	TGCGCCAGCAGCCAAGGCGGGGGAGATGGGACCCCTCAGTACTTC
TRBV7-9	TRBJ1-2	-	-	CANSPIGKRARYTF	TGTGCCAACAGCCCCATCGGGAAGAGGGCACGCTACACCTTC
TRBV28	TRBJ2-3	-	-	CASSFRDPQVTQYF	TGTGCCAGCAGTTTTAGAGATCCCCAGGTGACGCAGTATTTT
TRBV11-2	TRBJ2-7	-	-	CTSSLGPYEQYF	TGTACCAGCAGCCTGGGACCCTATGAGCAGTACTTC
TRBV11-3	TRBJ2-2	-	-	CASNRNTGELFF	TGTGCCAGCAACCGTAATACCGGGGAGCTGTTTTTT
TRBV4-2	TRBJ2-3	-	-	CASSRVGRGDTQYF	TGTGCCAGCAGCCGAGTAGGGCGGGGAGATACGCAGTATTTT
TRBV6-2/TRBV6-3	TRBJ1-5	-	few	CASSSNVGVNQPQHF	TGTGCCAGCAGCTCGAATGTGGGAGTCAATCAGCCCCAGCATTTT
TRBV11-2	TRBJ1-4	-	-	CVSSLGTRTGGLFF	TGTGTCAGCAGCTTGGGGACGAGAACGGGAGGATTGTTTTTT
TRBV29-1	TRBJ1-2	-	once	CSVVVVAGGYTF	TGTAGCGTTGTGGTTGTGGCCGGTGGCTACACCTTC
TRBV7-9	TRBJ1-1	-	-	CANSLGQEAFF	TGTGCCAACAGCTTAGGACAGGAAGCTTTCTTT
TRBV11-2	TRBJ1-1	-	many	CASSTSSGYEAFF	TGTGCCAGCAGCACCTCCTCGGGCTATGAAGCTTTCTTT
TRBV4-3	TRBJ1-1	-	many	CASSRTDGATGRGAFF	TGCGCCAGCAGCCGAACCGATGGTGCGACAGGTCGGGGAGCTTTCTTT
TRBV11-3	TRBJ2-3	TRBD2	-	CTSSLSYGTSGSIPSDTQYF	TGTACCAGCAGCTTATCGTACGGGACTAGCGGGAGCATACCCTCAGATACGCAGTATTTT
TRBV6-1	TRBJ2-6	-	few	CASRLGHTSSGANVLTF	TGTGCCAGCAGACTCGGACATACAAGCTCTGGGGCCAACGTCCTGACTTTC
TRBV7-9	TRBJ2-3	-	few	CASSLGESGSRTDTQYF	TGTGCCAGCAGCTTAGGCGAGTCGGGCTCTCGCACAGATACGCAGTATTTT